The 25 T cell receptor beta chains listed next were all sequenced from one sample in a study of graft-versus-host responses after intestinal transplantation. Profiled with immunoSEQ multiplex PCR; TCRdb holds only in-frame clones, not every one. The profile shows tens of thousands of clones, about 90% of them singletons. The antigens these receptors bind are not known. Sequenced here: unstimulated CD8+ T cells sorted from spleen or lymph node cells, sampled before intestinal transplant. These receptors were collected from a human donor who received an intestinal transplant.

The V gene is TRBV4-1, the J gene TRBJ1-1, with 8 bases lining up with TRBD1. The junction had 15 bases not matched to a gene; V was cut back by 1 base and J by 11 bases. CDR3 size: 16 residues. Germline CDR1 and CDR2: MGHRA and YSYEKL. CDR3 nucleotides: TGCGCCAGCAGCCAAGGGGTCGGGACAGGCCCCCCGGGGGCTTTCTTT. Amino acids: CASSQGVGTGPPGAFF.

The genes are TRBV5-6 and TRBJ2-7, with no clear D. Germline V gives CDR1 SGHDT, CDR2 YYEEEE. V was pared by 4 bases and J by 0 bases, with 11 bases between. The CDR3 runs 14 residues. CDR3 amino acids: CASSPTQSSYEQYF. CDR3 nucleotide sequence: TGTGCCAGCAGCCCAACACAGTCCTCCTACGAGCAGTACTTC.

The chain employs TRBV4-1 and TRBJ1-2, with D hard to call. Germline assignment: CDR1 MGHRA and CDR2 YSYEKL. V gave up 0 bases and J gave up 1 base, with 12 bases separating them. CDR3 length: 16 residues. As DNA, the CDR3 is TGCGCCAGCAGCCAAGATCCCCGAGGAGTTAACTATGGCTACACCTTC. Its translation is CASSQDPRGVNYGYTF.

The chain recombines TRBV9 with TRBJ2-5; perhaps TRBD1 as D (6 bases). CDR1 SGDLS and CDR2 YYNGEE come from the germline V gene. The V and J ends lost 4 bases and 2 bases respectively, with 12 bases between them. The length of the CDR3 is 14 residues. The CDR3 DNA follows: TGTGCCAGCAGCCAAGGACAGCTTCAAGAGACCCAGTACTTC. Encoded protein: CASSQGQLQETQYF.

The rearrangement links TRBV21-1 to TRBJ2-7; TRBD1 reflects the table's D call only, with no check against the DNA. TRBV21-1 is termed a pseudogene. The CDR3 extends over 16 amino acids. The CDR3 DNA sequence: TGTGCCAGCAAGACACCGGGACAAGGGCCCCCCTACGAGCAGTACTTC. This codes for CASKTPGQGPPYEQYF.

The chain combines TRBV10-2 with TRBJ2-4; weak D call: TRBD2 (5 bases). The CDR3 is 18 residues long. CDR1 is WSHSY and CDR2 is SAAADI in the germline V gene. Trimming pared 0 bases from V and 0 bases from J, leaving 15 bases between. The CDR3 sequence: CASSESNQEALAKNIQYF. The CDR3 coding sequence is TGCGCCAGCAGTGAGTCCAACCAGGAGGCATTAGCCAAAAACATTCAGTACTTC.

The chain couples TRBV19 to TRBJ2-7; 12 bases line up with TRBD1. Germline CDR1 is LNHDA and CDR2 is SQIVND (reference sequence). The CDR3 is 15 residues long. Trimming at V came to 5 bases and at J to 4 bases, leaving 6 bases not matched to a gene. The CDR3: CASSPGTGGFYEQYF. As DNA, the CDR3 is TGTGCCAGTAGTCCGGGGACAGGGGGCTTTTACGAGCAGTACTTC.

Comment on this clone: This specimen includes other DNA sequences encoding the same CDR3. The J gene is TRBJ2-7, the V gene TRBV9; 8 bases line up with TRBD2. J gave up 2 bases and V 0 bases, and 4 bases lay outside the gene matches. The CDR3 is 15 residues long. Germline CDR1 and CDR2: SGDLS and YYNGEE. The CDR3, as DNA: TGTGCCAGCAGCGTAGGGAGCGGGGGCGCCTACGAGCAGTACTTC. Protein: CASSVGSGGAYEQYF. The full variable domain, in which reference TRBV9 and TRBJ2-7 provide the parts outside the CDR3, is DSGVTQTPKHLITATGQRVTLRCSPRSGDLSVYWYQQSLDQGLQFLIQYYNGEERAKGNILERFSAQQFPDLHSELNLSSLELGDSALYFCASSVGSGGAYEQYFGPGTRLTVT.

This clone was counted a few times. The chain employs TRBV6-5 and TRBJ1-6; 8 bases align to TRBD1. CDR1 is MNHEY and CDR2 is SVGAGI in the germline V gene. The CDR3 loop spans 15 amino acids. J gave up 9 bases and V 5 bases, and 9 bases lay outside the gene matches. In nucleotides, the CDR3 is TGTGCCAGCAGTCCCCGAGGACAGGGTTTTTCACCCCTCCACTTT. This translates into CASSPRGQGFSPLHF.

The rearrangement uses TRBV9 and TRBJ1-4, with D perhaps matching TRBD1 (6 bases). CDR3 length: 17 amino acids. Germline-derived CDR1 and CDR2 are SGDLS and YYNGEE. The ends were cut back, 2 bases at V and 0 bases at J, with 14 bases in the middle. The chain's CDR3 is CASSVGGGSATNEKLFF. The CDR3 DNA reads TGTGCCAGCAGCGTTGGGGGCGGAAGTGCAACTAATGAAAAACTGTTTTTT. The variable domain in full, completed from reference TRBV9 and TRBJ1-4, reads DSGVTQTPKHLITATGQRVTLRCSPRSGDLSVYWYQQSLDQGLQFLIQYYNGEERAKGNILERFSAQQFPDLHSELNLSSLELGDSALYFCASSVGGGSATNEKLFFGSGTQLSVL.

The chain has TRBV4-2 and TRBJ2-1; D gene ambiguous. This CDR3 comprises 12 residues. From germline, CDR1 is LGHNA and CDR2 YNFKEQ. V lost 4 bases and J lost 10, with 11 bases in between. DNA for the CDR3: TGTGCCAGCAGCCCCTTCTCAAGCGAGCAGTTCTTC. The encoded protein is CASSPFSSEQFF.

V gene TRBV6-5 combines with J gene TRBJ2-7, with TRBD1 as a possible D gene (5 bases). This CDR3 has 15 amino acids. The germline V and J ends were trimmed by 6 bases and 1 base, with 16 bases remaining between them. CDR1 and CDR2 from the germline V gene are MNHEY and SVGAGI. The CDR3 DNA is TGTGCCAGCAGCCCACCCCCAGGGTTGTCCTACGAGCAGTACTTC. This translates into CASSPPPGLSYEQYF.

The chain employs TRBV4-1 and TRBJ1-1; 8 bases are shared with TRBD1. This CDR3 region has 14 residues. The J segment lost 4 bases and the V segment lost 4 bases, leaving 5 bases of the junction unmatched. Germline V gene sequence: CDR1 MGHRA, CDR2 YSYEKL. The CDR3 DNA is TGCGCCAGCAGCCGACAGGGGTCGGTCACTGAAGCTTTCTTT. It translates to CASSRQGSVTEAFF.

The chain links TRBV7-2 to TRBJ1-1; no firm D call. Germline lookup yields CDR1 SGHTA and CDR2 FQGNSA. V shed 1 base and J shed 8 bases, with 8 bases lying between them. The CDR3 covers 12 residues. The CDR3 DNA reads TGTGCCAGCAGCTTAGGGGCAGCCGAAGCTTTCTTT. It is translated as CASSLGAAEAFF.

The chain's CDR3 is CASSQAGTTGNTIYF. CDR3 sequence (DNA): TGCGCCAGCAGCCAAGCCGGGACAACAGGAAACACCATATATTTT. V gene TRBV4-1 combines with J gene TRBJ1-3; perhaps TRBD1 as D (6 bases). Trimming left V 1 base short and J 4 bases short, with 11 bases between. The germline CDR1 and CDR2 sequences are MGHRA and YSYEKL. The CDR3 consists of 15 residues.

A single count supports this clone. This chain joins TRBV4-1 and TRBJ2-5, with 9 bases matching TRBD2. This CDR3 contains 16 residues. CDR1 and CDR2 (germline): MGHRA, YSYEKL. With V trimmed by 0 bases and J by 1 base, 3 bases remained unmatched. The DNA of the CDR3 is TGCGCCAGCAGCCAAGATAGGGGACTAGCCCAAGAGACCCAGTACTTC. It codes for CASSQDRGLAQETQYF.

The rearrangement joins TRBV6-4 to TRBJ1-4; D is uncertain. With 0 bases removed from V and 3 bases from J, the gap between germline ends came to 8 bases. The germline CDR1 and CDR2 sequences are MRHNA and SNTAGT. The CDR3 sequence is 15 residues long. The CDR3 DNA sequence: TGTGCCAGCAGTGACTCGGAGACCCCTAATGAAAAACTGTTTTTT. Its translation is CASSDSETPNEKLFF.

This chain uses TRBV11-2 with TRBJ1-6; tentative D call: TRBD1 (5 bases). CDR1 and CDR2 (germline): SGHAT, FQNNGV. V lost 4 bases, J lost 12 bases, and 10 bases lay in between. The CDR3 is 12 amino acids. In DNA, the CDR3 is TGTGCCAGCAGCTCCCAAAGGGGACCCCTCCACTTT. Translating gives CASSSQRGPLHF. Combining the CDR3 with reference TRBV11-2 and TRBJ1-6 gives the whole variable domain EAGVAQSPRYKIIEKRQSVAFWCNPISGHATLYWYQQILGQGPKLLIQFQNNGVVDDSQLPKDRFSAERLKGVDSTLKIQPAKLEDSAVYLCASSSQRGPLHFGNGTRLTVT.

This chain connects TRBV7-9 to TRBJ2-2; 9 bases match TRBD1. The junction had 12 bases not matched to a gene; V was cut back by 4 bases and J by 0 bases. CDR3 length: 19 amino acids. Germline V lookup: CDR1 SEHNR, CDR2 FQNEAQ (reference sequence). CDR3 amino acids: CASSSQGQGPFTNTGELFF. The CDR3 nucleotides read TGTGCCAGCAGCTCTCAGGGACAGGGCCCTTTTACGAACACCGGGGAGCTGTTTTTT.

V and J are TRBV10-3 and TRBJ2-7, with D maybe TRBD1 (6 bases). The CDR3 length is 15 residues. Per the germline V gene, CDR1 is ENHRY and CDR2 is SYGVKD. V was trimmed by 0 bases and J by 1 base, leaving 10 bases between them. The CDR3 bases are TGTGCCATCAGTGAGTCGGCAGGGGAATCCTACGAGCAGTACTTC. It encodes CAISESAGESYEQYF.

The chain links TRBV2 to TRBJ1-2; D call uncertain. This CDR3 has 13 residues. Between the trimmed V and J ends, which lost 9 bases and 2 bases, there was a span of 13 bases. Germline CDR1 SNHLY, CDR2 FYNNEI. CDR3 DNA sequence: TGTGCCAGGGCGCCGGGAAGCAACTATGGCTACACCTTC. It yields the protein CARAPGSNYGYTF. Drawing the rest from reference TRBV2 and TRBJ1-2, the complete variable domain is EPEVTQTPSHQVTQMGQEVILRCVPISNHLYFYWYRQILGQKVEFLVSFYNNEISEKSEIFDDQFSVERPDGSNFTLKIRSTKLEDSAMYFCARAPGSNYGYTFGSGTRLTVV.

The chain employs TRBV21-1 and TRBJ2-7; the table gives TRBD1 as D, unverified against the DNA. TRBV21-1 is deemed a pseudogene. The CDR3 has 13 residues. CDR3 bases: TGTGCCAGCAGACAACAGGGTCCCTACGAGCAGTACTTC. As protein: CASRQQGPYEQYF.

This clone appeared a few times. The chain links TRBV4-1 to TRBJ1-1, with D hard to call. The CDR3 extends over 12 amino acids. Deletions cut 5 bases from V and 0 bases from J, with 4 bases between. Germline V lookup: CDR1 MGHRA, CDR2 YSYEKL. The CDR3 DNA reads as TGCGCCAGCAGCGCGGTGAACACTGAAGCTTTCTTT. Translation: CASSAVNTEAFF.

The count of this clone is one. The chain has TRBV10-3 and TRBJ1-2; TRBD1 aligns across 9 bases. J gave up 8 bases and V 4 bases, and 11 bases lay outside the gene matches. This CDR3 spans 15 amino acids. CDR1 and CDR2 from the germline V gene are ENHRY and SYGVKD. DNA for the CDR3: TGTGCCATCAGTGGGGGACAGGGTTTTGCCTGGGGCTACACCTTC. It yields the protein CAISGGQGFAWGYTF.

This clone appeared a few times. This rearrangement joins TRBV6-1 to TRBJ2-7; D is uncertain. Germline V gene sequence: CDR1 MNHNS, CDR2 SASEGT. The V and J ends lost 3 bases and 4 bases respectively, with 4 bases between them. This CDR3 has 11 amino acids. The CDR3 region has the DNA TGTGCCAGCAGTGAGACTTACGAGCAGTACTTC. This sequence encodes CASSETYEQYF.